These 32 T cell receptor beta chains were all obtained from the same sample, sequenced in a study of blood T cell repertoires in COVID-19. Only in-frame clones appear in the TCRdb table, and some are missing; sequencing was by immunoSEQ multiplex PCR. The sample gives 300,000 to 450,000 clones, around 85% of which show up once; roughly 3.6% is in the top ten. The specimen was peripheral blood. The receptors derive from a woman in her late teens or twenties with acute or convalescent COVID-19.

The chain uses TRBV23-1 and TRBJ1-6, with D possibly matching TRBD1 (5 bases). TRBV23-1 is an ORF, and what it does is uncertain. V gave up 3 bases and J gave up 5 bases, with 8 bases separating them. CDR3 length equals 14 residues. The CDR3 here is CASSQGQDNSPLHF. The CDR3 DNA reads TGCGCCAGCAGTCAGGGGCAGGATAATTCACCCCTCCACTTT.

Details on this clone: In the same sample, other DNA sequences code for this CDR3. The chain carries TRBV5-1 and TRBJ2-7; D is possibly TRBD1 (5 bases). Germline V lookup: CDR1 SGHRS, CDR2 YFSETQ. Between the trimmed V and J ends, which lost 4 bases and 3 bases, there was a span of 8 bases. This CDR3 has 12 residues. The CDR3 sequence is CASSSQGYEQYF. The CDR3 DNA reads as TGCGCCAGCAGCAGTCAGGGCTACGAGCAGTACTTC.

CDR3 residues: CASGLGGAGYEQYF. CDR3 sequence (DNA): TGTGCTAGTGGTTTAGGGGGTGCTGGTTACGAGCAGTACTTC. The V gene is TRBV12-5, the J gene TRBJ2-7, with D possibly matching TRBD1 (6 bases). The CDR3 extends over 14 amino acids. V lost 3 bases to trimming and J lost 4 bases, with 13 bases between them. Per the germline V gene, CDR1 is LGHNT and CDR2 is FRNRAP.

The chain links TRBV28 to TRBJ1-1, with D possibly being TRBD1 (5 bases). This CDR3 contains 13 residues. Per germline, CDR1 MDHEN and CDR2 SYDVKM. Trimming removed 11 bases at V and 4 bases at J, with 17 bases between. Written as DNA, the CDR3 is TGTGCCTTAGCGTACGGGGGTGGCACTGAAGCTTTCTTT. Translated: CALAYGGGTEAFF.

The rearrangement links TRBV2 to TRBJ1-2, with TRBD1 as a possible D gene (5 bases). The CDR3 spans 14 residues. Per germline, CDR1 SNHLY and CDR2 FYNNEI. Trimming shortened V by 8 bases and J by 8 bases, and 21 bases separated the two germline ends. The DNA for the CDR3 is TGTGCCAGCGAAGTCGGCCCGGGGGGTTTGGGCTACACCTTC. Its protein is CASEVGPGGLGYTF.

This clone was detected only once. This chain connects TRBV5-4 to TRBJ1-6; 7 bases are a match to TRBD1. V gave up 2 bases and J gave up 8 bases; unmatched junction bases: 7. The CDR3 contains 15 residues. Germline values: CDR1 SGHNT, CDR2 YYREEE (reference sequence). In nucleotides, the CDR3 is TGTGCCAGCAGCTTCAGAGGGACAGTACATTCACCCCTCCACTTT. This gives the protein CASSFRGTVHSPLHF.

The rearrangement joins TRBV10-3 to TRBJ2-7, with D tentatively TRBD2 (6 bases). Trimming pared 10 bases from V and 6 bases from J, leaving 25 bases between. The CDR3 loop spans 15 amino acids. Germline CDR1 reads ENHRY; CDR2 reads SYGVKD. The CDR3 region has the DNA TGTGCCACCGATGTGGGGGGAGGCGTAAGTGGCGAGCAGTACTTC. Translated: CATDVGGGVSGEQYF.

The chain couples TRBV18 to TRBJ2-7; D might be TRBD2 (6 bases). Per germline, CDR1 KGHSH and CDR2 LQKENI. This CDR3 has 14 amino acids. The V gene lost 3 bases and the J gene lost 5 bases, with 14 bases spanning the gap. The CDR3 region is CASSPPPREDEQYF. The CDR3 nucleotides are TGTGCCAGCTCACCCCCCCCCAGGGAGGACGAGCAGTACTTC. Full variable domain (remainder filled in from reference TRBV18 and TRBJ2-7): NAGVMQNPRHLVRRRGQEARLRCSPMKGHSHVYWYRQLPEEGLKFMVYLQKENIIDESGMPKERFSAEFPKEGPSILRIQQVVRGDSAAYFCASSPPPREDEQYFGPGTRLTVT.

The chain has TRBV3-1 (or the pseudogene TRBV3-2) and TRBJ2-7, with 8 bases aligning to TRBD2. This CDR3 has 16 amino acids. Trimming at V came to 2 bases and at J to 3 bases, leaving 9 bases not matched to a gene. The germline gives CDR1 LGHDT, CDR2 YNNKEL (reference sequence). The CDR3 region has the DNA TGTGCCAGCAGCCAACGGACGGGGGCGGGGGGCTACGAGCAGTACTTC. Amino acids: CASSQRTGAGGYEQYF.

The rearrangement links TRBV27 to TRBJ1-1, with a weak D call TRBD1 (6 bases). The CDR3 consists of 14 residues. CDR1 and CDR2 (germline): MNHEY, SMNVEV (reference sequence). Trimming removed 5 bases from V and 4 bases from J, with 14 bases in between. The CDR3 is CASSRLQGSTEAFF. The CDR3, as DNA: TGTGCCAGCAGTCGACTACAGGGCAGCACTGAAGCTTTCTTT.

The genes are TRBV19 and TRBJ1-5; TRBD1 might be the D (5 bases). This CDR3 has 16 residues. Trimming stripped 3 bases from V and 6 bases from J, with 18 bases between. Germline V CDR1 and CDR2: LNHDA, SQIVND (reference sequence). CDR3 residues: CASSIRSTQGGQPQHF. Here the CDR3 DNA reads TGTGCCAGTAGTATTCGTTCTACCCAGGGAGGTCAGCCCCAGCATTTT.

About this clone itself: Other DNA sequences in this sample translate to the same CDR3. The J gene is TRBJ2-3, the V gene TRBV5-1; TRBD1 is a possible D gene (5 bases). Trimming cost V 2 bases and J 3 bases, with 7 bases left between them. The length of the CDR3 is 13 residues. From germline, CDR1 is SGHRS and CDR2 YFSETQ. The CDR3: CASSFRDTDTQYF. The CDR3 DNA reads TGCGCCAGCAGCTTCAGGGATACAGATACGCAGTATTTT.

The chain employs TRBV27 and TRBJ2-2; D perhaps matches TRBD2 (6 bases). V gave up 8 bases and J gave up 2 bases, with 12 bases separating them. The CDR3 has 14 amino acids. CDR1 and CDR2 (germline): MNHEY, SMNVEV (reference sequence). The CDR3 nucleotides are TGTGCCAGCTCTGGCGGGGATAACACCGGGGAGCTGTTTTTT. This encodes CASSGGDNTGELFF.

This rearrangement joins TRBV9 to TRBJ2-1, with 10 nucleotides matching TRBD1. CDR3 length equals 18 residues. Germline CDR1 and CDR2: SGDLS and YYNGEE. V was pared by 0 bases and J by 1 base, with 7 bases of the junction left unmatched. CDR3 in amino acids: CASSVGWGQGRSYNEQFF. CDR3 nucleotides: TGTGCCAGCAGCGTAGGGTGGGGACAGGGGCGGTCCTACAATGAGCAGTTCTTC.

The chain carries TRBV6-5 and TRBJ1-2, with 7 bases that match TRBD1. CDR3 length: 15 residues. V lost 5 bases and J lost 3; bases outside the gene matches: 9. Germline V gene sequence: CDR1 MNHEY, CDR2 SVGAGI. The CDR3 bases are TGTGCCAGCAGTCAGCCGGGACAGATTTACTATGGCTACACCTTC. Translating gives CASSQPGQIYYGYTF.

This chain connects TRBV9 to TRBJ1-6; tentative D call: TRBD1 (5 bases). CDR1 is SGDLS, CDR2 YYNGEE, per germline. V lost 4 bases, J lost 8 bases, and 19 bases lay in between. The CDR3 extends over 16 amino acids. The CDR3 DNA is TGTGCCAGCAGCCCCTCGACGGGGACTAGCGATTCACCCCTCCACTTT. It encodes CASSPSTGTSDSPLHF.

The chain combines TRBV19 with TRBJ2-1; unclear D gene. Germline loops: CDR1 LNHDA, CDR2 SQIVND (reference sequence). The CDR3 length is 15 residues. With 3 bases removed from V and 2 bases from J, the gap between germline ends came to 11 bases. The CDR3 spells CASSIHATAYNEQFF. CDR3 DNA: TGTGCCAGTAGTATCCACGCGACTGCCTACAATGAGCAGTTCTTC. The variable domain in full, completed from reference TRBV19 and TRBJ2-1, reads DGGITQSPKYLFRKEGQNVTLSCEQNLNHDAMYWYRQDPGQGLRLIYYSQIVNDFQKGDIAEGYSVSREKKESFPLTVTSAQKNPTAFYLCASSIHATAYNEQFFGPGTRLTVL.

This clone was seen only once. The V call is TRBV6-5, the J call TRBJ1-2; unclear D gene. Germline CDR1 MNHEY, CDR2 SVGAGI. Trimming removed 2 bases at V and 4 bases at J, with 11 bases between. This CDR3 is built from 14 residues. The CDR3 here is CASSYLPSGYGYTF. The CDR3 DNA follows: TGTGCCAGCAGTTACCTCCCCTCGGGCTATGGCTACACCTTC.

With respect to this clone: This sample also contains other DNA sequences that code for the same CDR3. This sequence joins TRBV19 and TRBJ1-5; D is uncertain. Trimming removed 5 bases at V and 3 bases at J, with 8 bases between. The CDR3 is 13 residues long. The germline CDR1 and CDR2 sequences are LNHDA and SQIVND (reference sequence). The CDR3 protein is CASSSRSNQPQHF. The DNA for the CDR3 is TGTGCCAGTAGTTCGCGGTCCAATCAGCCCCAGCATTTT.

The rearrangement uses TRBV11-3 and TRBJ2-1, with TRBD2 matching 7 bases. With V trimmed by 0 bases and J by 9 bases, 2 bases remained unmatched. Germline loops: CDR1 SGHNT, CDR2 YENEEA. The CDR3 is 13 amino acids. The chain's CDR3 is CASSLDPGGEQFF. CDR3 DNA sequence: TGTGCCAGCAGCTTAGATCCGGGGGGTGAGCAGTTCTTC.

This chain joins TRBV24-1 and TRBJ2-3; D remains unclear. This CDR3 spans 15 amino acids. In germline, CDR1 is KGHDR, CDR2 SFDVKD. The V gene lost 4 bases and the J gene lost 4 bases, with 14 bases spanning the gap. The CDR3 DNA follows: TGTGCCACCAGTGAATCTCTGCCAGGTCCAGATACGCAGTATTTT. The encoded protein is CATSESLPGPDTQYF.

CDR3 sequence (DNA): TGTGCCAGCAGTTTGAGGCTAGCGGGAGGAAGGTATACAGATACGCAGTATTTT. Translated, it gives CASSLRLAGGRYTDTQYF. The V gene is TRBV27, the J gene TRBJ2-3; 11 bases map to TRBD2. The CDR3 extends over 18 amino acids. Germline V lookup: CDR1 MNHEY, CDR2 SMNVEV (reference sequence). The V gene end was trimmed by 3 bases and the J gene end by 3 bases; junction bases not matched to a gene: 11.

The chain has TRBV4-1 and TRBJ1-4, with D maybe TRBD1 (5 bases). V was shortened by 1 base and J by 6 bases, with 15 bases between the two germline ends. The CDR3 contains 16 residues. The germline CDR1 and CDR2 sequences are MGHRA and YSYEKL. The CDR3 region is CASSQGFRGSDEKLFF. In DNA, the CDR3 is TGCGCCAGCAGCCAAGGGTTTAGGGGATCGGATGAAAAACTGTTTTTT.

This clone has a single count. The CDR3, as DNA: TGCGCCAGCAGCTTGGAACTAATGGTAGAGACCCAGTACTTC. Translating gives CASSLELMVETQYF. V usage is TRBV5-1 and J usage is TRBJ2-5; D remains ambiguous. The CDR3 loop spans 14 amino acids. V was pared by 0 bases and J by 4 bases, with 10 bases between. Germline V gene sequence: CDR1 SGHRS, CDR2 YFSETQ.

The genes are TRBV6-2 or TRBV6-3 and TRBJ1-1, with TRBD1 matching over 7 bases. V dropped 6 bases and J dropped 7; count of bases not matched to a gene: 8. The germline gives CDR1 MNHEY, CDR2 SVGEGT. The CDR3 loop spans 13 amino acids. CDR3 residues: CASSKGQRFEAFF. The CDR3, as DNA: TGTGCCAGCAGCAAGGGACAGAGGTTTGAAGCTTTCTTT.

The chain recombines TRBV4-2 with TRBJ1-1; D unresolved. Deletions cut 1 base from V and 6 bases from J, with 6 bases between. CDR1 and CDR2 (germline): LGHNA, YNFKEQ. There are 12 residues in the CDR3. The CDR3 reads CASSQVSAEAFF. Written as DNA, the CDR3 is TGTGCCAGCAGCCAAGTCTCTGCTGAAGCTTTCTTT.

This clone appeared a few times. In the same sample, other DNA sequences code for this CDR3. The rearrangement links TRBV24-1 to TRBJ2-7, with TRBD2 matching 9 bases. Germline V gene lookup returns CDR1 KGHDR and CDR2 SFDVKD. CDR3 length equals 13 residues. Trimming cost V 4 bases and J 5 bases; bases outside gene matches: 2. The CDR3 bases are TGTGCCACCAGTGACCCTAGCGGGAACGAGCAGTACTTC. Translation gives CATSDPSGNEQYF.

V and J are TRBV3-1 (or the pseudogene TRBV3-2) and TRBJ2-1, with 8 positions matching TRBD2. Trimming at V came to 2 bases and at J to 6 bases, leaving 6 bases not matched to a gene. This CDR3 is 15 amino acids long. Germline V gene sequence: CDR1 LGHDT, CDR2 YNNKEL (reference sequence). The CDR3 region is CASSQSGTSRNEQFF. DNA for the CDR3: TGTGCCAGCAGCCAATCCGGGACTAGTCGCAATGAGCAGTTCTTC.

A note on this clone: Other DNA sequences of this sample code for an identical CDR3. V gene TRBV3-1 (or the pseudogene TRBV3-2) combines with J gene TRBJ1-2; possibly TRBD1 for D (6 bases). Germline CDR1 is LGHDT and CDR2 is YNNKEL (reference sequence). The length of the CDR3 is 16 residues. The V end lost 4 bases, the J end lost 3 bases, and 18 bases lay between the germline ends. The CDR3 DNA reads TGTGCCAGCAGCCTTACACCGGGACAAGGGTACTATGGCTACACCTTC. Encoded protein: CASSLTPGQGYYGYTF.

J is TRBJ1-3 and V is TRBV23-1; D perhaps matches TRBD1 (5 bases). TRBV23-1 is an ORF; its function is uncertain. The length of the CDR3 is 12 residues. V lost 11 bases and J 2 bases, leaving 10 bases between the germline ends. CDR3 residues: CAGHIAGNTIYF. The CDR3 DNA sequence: TGCGCCGGACACATCGCTGGAAACACCATATATTTT.

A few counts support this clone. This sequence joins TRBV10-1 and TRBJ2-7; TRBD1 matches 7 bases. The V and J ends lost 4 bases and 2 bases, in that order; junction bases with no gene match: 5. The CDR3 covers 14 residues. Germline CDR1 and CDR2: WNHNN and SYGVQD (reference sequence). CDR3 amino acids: CASSVGQEAYEQYF. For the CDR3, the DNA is TGCGCCAGCAGTGTCGGACAGGAAGCCTACGAGCAGTACTTC.

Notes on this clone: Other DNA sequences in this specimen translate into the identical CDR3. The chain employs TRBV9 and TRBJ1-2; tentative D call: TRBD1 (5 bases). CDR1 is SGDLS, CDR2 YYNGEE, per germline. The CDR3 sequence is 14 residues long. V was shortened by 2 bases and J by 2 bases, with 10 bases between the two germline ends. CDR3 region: CASSVRASNYGYTF. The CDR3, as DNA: TGTGCCAGCAGCGTCAGGGCATCCAACTATGGCTACACCTTC.